This T cell receptor beta chain comes out of a study of T-cell reconstitution after alpha-beta-depleted transplantation in children. V shed 2 bases and J 5 bases; nucleotides not matched to a gene: 10. There are 17 residues in the CDR3. CDR1 and CDR2 from the germline V gene are WSHSY and SAAADI. Preparation of the TCRbeta library was carried out with unique molecular identifiers. Using its own MiXCR run on the PCR reads, TCRdb lists one record per CDR3 protein. Of almost 600,000 distinct CDR3 sequences listed, more than 20% are singletons. Source: PBMCs, taken before TCRalphabeta/CD19-depleted stem cell transplant. The rearrangement links TRBV10-2 to TRBJ2-5, with TRBD2 matching 11 bases. The sequence derives from a boy under two years old with Wiskott-Aldrich syndrome, due to receive a stem cell transplant. CDR3 coding DNA: TGCGCCAGCAGTGAGATGGTAGCGGGAGGGCCACTGGAGACCCAGTACTTC. Translating it yields CASSEMVAGGPLETQYF.